The rows below give T cell receptor beta chains drawn from one sample of a study of T-cell memory formation after mild COVID-19. TCRdb reprocessed the 5' RACE reads with MiXCR, giving one entry per CDR3 protein. The sample yields tens of thousands of distinct CDR3 sequences, around 15% seen once. The specimen was PBMCs or a T cell subset sorted from them (not recorded which). The source is an adult woman who had mild COVID-19 (a few samples of this study predate the infection). Cell type and time point are not known. Each CDR3 is given with its conserved first and last residue. The D gene is left open where the match is weak. Size is omitted from some rows. Given values are once, few, many or a class for expanded clones.

cdr3_nt	cdr3_aa	j_call	d_call	v_call	clone_size
TGTGCCAGCAGCTTAGGGACAGCGGACGAGACCCAGTACTTC	CASSLGTADETQYF	TRBJ2-5	TRBD1	TRBV5-6	NA
TGTGCCAGCAGCTTAGGACGGGAAATGAACACTGAAGCTTTCTTT	CASSLGREMNTEAFF	TRBJ1-1	NA	TRBV7-9	NA
TGTGCCAGCAGCCAAGGGGGGGACCAGAGCTCCTACGAGCAGTACTTC	CASSQGGDQSSYEQYF	TRBJ2-7	NA	TRBV4-2	NA
TGTGCCAGCAGTTTCGGGTCTGGTGGCGAGCAGTACTTC	CASSFGSGGEQYF	TRBJ2-7	NA	TRBV12-3/TRBV12-4	medium-sized
TGCGCCAGCAGCTACTACGGGGACGGCTACACCTTC	CASSYYGDGYTF	TRBJ1-2	NA	TRBV5-1	NA
TGTGCCAGCAGATTAGCGGGAGTGCCAGATACGCAGTATTTT	CASRLAGVPDTQYF	TRBJ2-3	TRBD2	TRBV11-2	NA
TGTGCCAGCAGCTTTGACGGATCCTCTGGAAACACCATATATTTT	CASSFDGSSGNTIYF	TRBJ1-3	NA	TRBV7-2	few
TGTGCCAGCAGTCTTACAGGGGGCAACACTGAAGCTTTCTTT	CASSLTGGNTEAFF	TRBJ1-1	TRBD1	TRBV6-5	few
TGCGCCAGCAGCCCTTTTCAGGGGGGCACTGAAGCTTTCTTT	CASSPFQGGTEAFF	TRBJ1-1	TRBD1	TRBV5-1	NA
TGTGCCAGCACCTTAGGCAGGGAGGGAACCGGGGAGCTGTTTTTT	CASTLGREGTGELFF	TRBJ2-2	TRBD2	TRBV12-3/TRBV12-4	few
TGTGCCAGCAGCTTAAGCAATGAGCAGTTCTTC	CASSLSNEQFF	TRBJ2-1	NA	TRBV7-2	NA
TGTGCCAGCACGCGAAGGTCCCAAGGTAGCACAGATACGCAGTATTTT	CASTRRSQGSTDTQYF	TRBJ2-3	NA	TRBV6-6	few
TGTGCCAGCAGCTTAGCGCGGGTAGCGGGAGGAGAAGAGACCCAGTACTTC	CASSLARVAGGEETQYF	TRBJ2-5	TRBD2	TRBV7-9	NA
TGTGCCAGCAGCTCCCAGCGGGAGGATCCGTACGAGCAGTACTTC	CASSSQREDPYEQYF	TRBJ2-7	TRBD2	TRBV7-9	NA
TGTGCCAGCAGTTACTCGTTTAACGGGGAGCTGTTTTTT	CASSYSFNGELFF	TRBJ2-2	NA	TRBV6-5	few
TGTGCCAGCGGGCAGACGGGACACCTGACTAACTATGGCTACACCTTC	CASGQTGHLTNYGYTF	TRBJ1-2	NA	TRBV12-3/TRBV12-4	NA
TGTGCCAGCAGCATCGGGACAGTCTACGAGCAGTACTTC	CASSIGTVYEQYF	TRBJ2-7	TRBD1	TRBV13	few
TGCAGTGCTACCCCAGAGGGAGCGCGCCAAGAGACCCAGTACTTC	CSATPEGARQETQYF	TRBJ2-5	NA	TRBV20-1	few
TGCAGCGTTGAGGGTACAGGCCAGTTGGACAATGAGCAGTTCTTC	CSVEGTGQLDNEQFF	TRBJ2-1	NA	TRBV29-1	few
TGTGCCAGCAGCCCTCCGGGTACCTACGAGCAGTACTTC	CASSPPGTYEQYF	TRBJ2-7	NA	TRBV7-9	once
TGTGCCAGCAGCTTAGGGGACAGACCAACCTACGAGCAGTACTTC	CASSLGDRPTYEQYF	TRBJ2-7	TRBD1	TRBV7-8	many
TGTGCCAGCAGCCGGGACACGGGGTTACTCGAGCAGTACTTC	CASSRDTGLLEQYF	TRBJ2-7	NA	TRBV7-9	NA
TGTGCCAGCAGTTTAGGCGGGAGTGGCTACGAGCAGTACTTC	CASSLGGSGYEQYF	TRBJ2-7	TRBD2	TRBV27	few
TGTGCCAGCAGCTTAGCGGGAGGTACCTACAATGAGCAGTTCTTC	CASSLAGGTYNEQFF	TRBJ2-1	TRBD2	TRBV7-3	NA
TGCAGCGTGAGACTAGCGGGAGCCACCTACAATGAGCAGTTCTTC	CSVRLAGATYNEQFF	TRBJ2-1	TRBD2	TRBV29-1	few
TGTGCCTGGATACAGGGGGCAGATACGCAGTATTTT	CAWIQGADTQYF	TRBJ2-3	TRBD1	TRBV30	few
TGTGCCAGCAGCCCCATGGCCCAGGAAAAGACCCAGTACTTC	CASSPMAQEKTQYF	TRBJ2-5	NA	TRBV7-6	few
TGTGCCACCAGTGATTCAGAGACCCAGTACTTC	CATSDSETQYF	TRBJ2-5	NA	TRBV24-1	NA
TGTGCCAGCAGCAGGGATCCGGGGGACACCGGGGAGCTGTTTTTT	CASSRDPGDTGELFF	TRBJ2-2	NA	TRBV6-4	few
TGTGCCAGCAGTGCCCCCGGGGGGGGCTACACCTTC	CASSAPGGGYTF	TRBJ1-2	NA	TRBV27	few
TGTGCCAGCAGTACTGTACCGTCCGGGGAGCTGTTTTTT	CASSTVPSGELFF	TRBJ2-2	NA	TRBV27	few
TGCGCCAGCAGAAAGGGAGGGGCGCAGTTCTTC	CASRKGGAQFF	TRBJ2-1	TRBD2	TRBV5-1	NA
TGCAGCGTTGAAGATAGGACTAGCGGGAGTTACGAGCAGTACTTC	CSVEDRTSGSYEQYF	TRBJ2-7	TRBD2	TRBV29-1	few
TGTGCCAGCAGTCCCCCAGGGACAGACCAGTACTTC	CASSPPGTDQYF	TRBJ2-7	TRBD1	TRBV6-5	NA
TGTGCCAGCAGCTTAAGTTGGATGGAGGGGCTGGTTTCAGATACGCAGTATTTT	CASSLSWMEGLVSDTQYF	TRBJ2-3	NA	TRBV7-8	NA
TGTGCCAGCAGCCAAGAACGTGGGCCCTGGAAAGCTTTCTTT	CASSQERGPWKAFF	TRBJ1-1	NA	TRBV14	NA
TGTGCCAGCAGACGGGACTTGCCCGGGGACACCATATATTTT	CASRRDLPGDTIYF	TRBJ1-3	NA	TRBV12-3/TRBV12-4	NA
TGCAGCGTTGAGAGGGATGGGACTGAAGCTTTCTTT	CSVERDGTEAFF	TRBJ1-1	NA	TRBV29-1	few
TGTGCCAGCAGCCCGGACCCCTCGTATCCCGCTCAAGATACGCAGTATTTT	CASSPDPSYPAQDTQYF	TRBJ2-3	NA	TRBV7-9	NA
TGTGCCACCAGTCTAGCGGGAGGTGGGGAGACCCAGTACTTC	CATSLAGGGETQYF	TRBJ2-5	TRBD2	TRBV24-1	many
TGTGCCACCACTAGCGGGAGGCTTCAAGAGACCCAGTACTTC	CATTSGRLQETQYF	TRBJ2-5	TRBD2	TRBV19	few
TGCGCCAGCAGCGTGTCCAGGATGAACACTGAAGCTTTCTTT	CASSVSRMNTEAFF	TRBJ1-1	NA	TRBV4-1	NA
TGTGCCAGCAGCTGGACAGGGAGCGATGGCTACACCTTC	CASSWTGSDGYTF	TRBJ1-2	TRBD1	TRBV7-2	few
TGTGCCAGCAGCCCCCCGGGTGGGACCCCGGCTGAGCAGTACTTC	CASSPPGGTPAEQYF	TRBJ2-7	NA	TRBV7-8	few
TGTGCCAGCTCACAGGGGGCCGGGGCCAACGTCCTGACTTTC	CASSQGAGANVLTF	TRBJ2-6	TRBD1	TRBV18	NA
TGCGCCAGCAGCCGAGATGGGACACCAAACTATGGCTACACCTTC	CASSRDGTPNYGYTF	TRBJ1-2	NA	TRBV5-1	few
TGTGCCAACCAACCGGGGCGGGGGGCGACATACGAGCAGTACTTC	CANQPGRGATYEQYF	TRBJ2-7	TRBD2	TRBV2	many
TGTGCCATCAGCGGTACAGACATGAACACTGAAGCTTTCTTT	CAISGTDMNTEAFF	TRBJ1-1	NA	TRBV10-3	NA
TGCGCCAGCAGCCAAGGGTGGGGGGAAGCTTTCTTT	CASSQGWGEAFF	TRBJ1-1	NA	TRBV4-1	NA
TGTGCCAGCAGCTTACAACTAGCGGGAGGGTACCATGAGCAGTTCTTC	CASSLQLAGGYHEQFF	TRBJ2-1	TRBD2	TRBV13	NA
TGTGCCAGCAGTTACCCGGACTACGAGCAGTACTTC	CASSYPDYEQYF	TRBJ2-7	NA	TRBV6-6	NA
TGCGCCAGCAGCCAAGATCGAGGGAGTCTCTACGAGCAGTACTTC	CASSQDRGSLYEQYF	TRBJ2-7	NA	TRBV4-3	NA
TGCGCCAGCAGTCAACAAGAGACCCAGTACTTC	CASSQQETQYF	TRBJ2-5	NA	TRBV10-2	NA
TGCAGCGTGGAAAGACTAGCGGACCTTTTCTACGAGCAGTACTTC	CSVERLADLFYEQYF	TRBJ2-7	TRBD2	TRBV29-1	few
TGTGCCAGCAGGGATGCAAGCGGGGTCAATGAGCAGTTCTTC	CASRDASGVNEQFF	TRBJ2-1	TRBD2	TRBV5-4	once
TGTGCCTTTGCCCCAGGGCAGGTTGAAGCTTTCTTT	CAFAPGQVEAFF	TRBJ1-1	NA	TRBV30	few
TGTGCCAGCAGCTTGGCGGGATACGACCAAGAGACCCAGTACTTC	CASSLAGYDQETQYF	TRBJ2-5	NA	TRBV7-9	NA
TGTGCCAGCAGGAGGCCCGATTCCACAGATACGCAGTATTTT	CASRRPDSTDTQYF	TRBJ2-3	NA	TRBV7-9	NA
TGTGCCAGCAGCGTAGATAGCAGCGGAACCCCTTACGAGCAGTACTTC	CASSVDSSGTPYEQYF	TRBJ2-7	NA	TRBV9	few
TGTGCCAGCAGCTTGGGGGGACGCCTCAATGAGCAGTTCTTC	CASSLGGRLNEQFF	TRBJ2-1	NA	TRBV7-9	NA